This T cell receptor (beta chain) was identified during a study of blood T cell repertoires in COVID-19 (TCRdb year 2020). Regarding the study in general: Samples from collaborators originated in the United States, Italy and Spain and spanned both the acute and convalescent phases of COVID-19. The prospective study material was composed of cDNA or gDNA derived from T cells, B-cell-depleted T cells, or PBMCs. The dataset comprised deeply sampled blood TCRbeta repertoires from subjects exposed to, actively infected with, or recovered from COVID-19. The repertoires were released in a freely available public database intended as a resource for research on the immune response to SARS-CoV-2. The samples were drawn from the first 160 participants of the ongoing ImmuneRACE study and from about 1,200 subjects provided by 6 global collaborators. Sample metadata almost always included a de-identified subject ID, COVID-19 status, age in years and sex. HLA class I and class II types, where available, came from metadata supplied by the sample provider rather than from assay-based typing.

A remark on this clone: Which antigen it targets is not known. Base qualities are missing; no much larger clone stands one base away.

The study at large found these results: The amount of clinical and demographic metadata varied by source and participant and was provided uncurated.

The V end loses 7 bases and the J end loses 1 base, and a stretch of 13 bases separates them. The germline V gene (reference sequence) specifies LGHDT as CDR1 and YNNKEL as CDR2. The CDR3 sequence holds 14 residues, the cysteine and phenylalanine included. Only the CDR3 portion is preserved as DNA: 42 bases, with reading frame beginning at the first base. The collaborating institutions used their own protocols to collect whole blood in K2EDTA tubes. For TCRbeta analysis, collaborator samples were shipped as frozen whole blood, as isolated PBMCs, or as DNA extracted from either sample type. TCRbeta CDR3 regions were amplified from genomic DNA using the immunoSEQ Assay, a bias-controlled multiplex PCR. Regarding the original processing steps: Nucleated cell counts per sample were estimated from amplification of reference gene primers within the assay. To quantify the absolute abundance of each unique TCRbeta CDR3 rearrangement, sequence reads were collapsed and filtered. For each sample, productive Simpson clonality was calculated as the square root of Simpson's diversity index over productive rearrangements. TCRdb holds this immuneACCESS table with in-frame rearrangements only. Some clones are missing; in checked studies, unresolved V genes explain under half, and the rest has no known cause. From that table come the V and J calls and clone size; the DNA was used to work out D and trimming. The table for this sample lists about 190,000 clones; over 75% of them were counted only once. 0.45% to 0.65% of the sample goes to the ten largest clones.

Material for sequencing was peripheral blood. The V and J genes are TRBV3-1 (or the pseudogene TRBV3-2) and TRBJ1-1; too little of a D gene remains to name it. The receptor's source is a man aged 45 to 65 with acute or convalescent COVID-19. The CDR3 protein sequence reads: CASTIKSGNTEAFF. In nucleotide form, the sequence is TGTGCCAGCACAATCAAATCAGGGAACACTGAAGCTTTCTTT.